This passage covers 4 T cell receptor beta chains from one sample sequenced in a study of regulatory T cells in long-lasting Graves disease. Construction of TCR beta libraries relied on iRepertoire HTBI primers and on Arm-PCR targeting CDR3 regions. TCRdb processed the multiplex PCR reads anew with MiXCR; each CDR3 protein has one entry. The profile covers around 450,000 distinct CDR3 sequences, with roughly 21% appearing a single time and more than 6% taken by the ten largest. Specified time point: persistent/refractory GD, antithyroid drugs over 5 years with positive TRAb. Isolated PBMC RNA provided the starting material for the TCR library. Sequencing used peripheral blood mononuclear cells (PBMCs), obtained when the disease was refractory, from a patient treated with antithyroid drugs. The receptors were sampled from a female donor with Graves disease.

The genes are TRBV28 and TRBJ2-2; 10 nucleotides agree with TRBD1. V gave up 8 bases and J gave up 5 bases; unmatched junction bases: 5. The length of the CDR3 is 14 residues. Germline CDR1 reads MDHEN; CDR2 reads SYDVKM. The CDR3 nucleotides are TGTGCCAGCGTGCCGGGACAGGGGACCGGGGAGCTGTTTTTT. Translation gives CASVPGQGTGELFF.

This clonotype was counted only a few times. V is TRBV24-1 and J is TRBJ2-1; 12 nucleotides align to TRBD2. Trimming took 3 bases from V and 2 from J; bases not matched to a gene: 7. This CDR3 comprises 18 residues. Germline assignment: CDR1 KGHDR and CDR2 SFDVKD. DNA of the CDR3: TGTGCCACCAGTGATGGAATGGGACTAGCGGGTGCCTACAATGAGCAGTTCTTC. Its translation: CATSDGMGLAGAYNEQFF.

The table lists this clonotype with many counts. The rearrangement uses TRBV7-9 and TRBJ2-5; TRBD2 aligns across 8 bases. V shed 0 bases, J shed 1 base, and the junction held 1 base outside the gene matches. Germline V gives CDR1 SEHNR, CDR2 FQNEAQ (reference sequence). The CDR3 is made up of 15 amino acids. CDR3 sequence (DNA): TGTGCCAGCAGCTTAGCCCTAGCGGGCCAAGAGACCCAGTACTTC. Translation: CASSLALAGQETQYF. The variable domain in full, completed from reference TRBV7-9 and TRBJ2-5, reads DTGVSQNPRHKITKRGQNVTFRCDPISEHNRLYWYRQTLGQGPEFLTYFQNEAQLEKSRLLSDRFSAERPKGSFSTLEIQRTEQGDSAMYLCASSLALAGQETQYFGPGTRLLVL.

This chain links TRBV9 with TRBJ1-2; TRBD1 is a possible D gene (5 bases). V was pared by 4 bases and J by 2 bases, with 21 bases between. The CDR3 totals 17 residues. Germline CDR1 and CDR2: SGDLS and YYNGEE. CDR3 in DNA: TGTGCCAGCAGCCAACCCGCCGGGCAGGGTGGGAACTATGGCTACACCTTC. It translates to CASSQPAGQGGNYGYTF.